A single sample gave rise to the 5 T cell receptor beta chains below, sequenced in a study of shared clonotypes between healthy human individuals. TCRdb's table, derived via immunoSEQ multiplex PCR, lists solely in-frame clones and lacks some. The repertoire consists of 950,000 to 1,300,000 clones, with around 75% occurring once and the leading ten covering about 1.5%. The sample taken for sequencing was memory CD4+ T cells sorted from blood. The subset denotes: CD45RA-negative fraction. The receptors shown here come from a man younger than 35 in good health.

DNA for the CDR3: TGTGCCAGCAGCTGGATAACTAGCGGGGGCCCCTACAATGAGCAGTTCTTC. Translated, it gives CASSWITSGGPYNEQFF. The J gene is TRBJ2-1, the V gene TRBV7-2, with 11 bases fitting TRBD2. V was clipped by 4 bases and J by 2 bases; unmatched bases: 7. CDR1 and CDR2 from the germline V gene are SGHTA and FQGNSA. There are 17 residues in the CDR3.

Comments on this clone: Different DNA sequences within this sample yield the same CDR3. CDR3 amino acids: CASSPGAWEQYF. CDR3 in DNA: TGTGCCAGCAGTCCAGGAGCATGGGAGCAGTACTTC. The chain recombines TRBV28 with TRBJ2-7; no definite D call. CDR1 and CDR2 from the germline V gene are MDHEN and SYDVKM. The V and J ends lost 5 bases and 7 bases respectively, with 12 bases between them. The CDR3 is 12 amino acids.

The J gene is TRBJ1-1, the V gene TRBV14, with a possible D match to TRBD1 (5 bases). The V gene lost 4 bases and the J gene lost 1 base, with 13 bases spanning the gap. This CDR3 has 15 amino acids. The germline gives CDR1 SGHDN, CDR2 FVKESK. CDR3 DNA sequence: TGTGCCAGCAGCCTAAAGCTTGGGGCGAACACTGAAGCTTTCTTT. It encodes CASSLKLGANTEAFF. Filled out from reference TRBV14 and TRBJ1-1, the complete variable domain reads EAGVTQFPSHSVIEKGQTVTLRCDPISGHDNLYWYRRVMGKEIKFLLHFVKESKQDESGMPNNRFLAERTGGTYSTLKVQPAELEDSGVYFCASSLKLGANTEAFFGQGTRLTVV.

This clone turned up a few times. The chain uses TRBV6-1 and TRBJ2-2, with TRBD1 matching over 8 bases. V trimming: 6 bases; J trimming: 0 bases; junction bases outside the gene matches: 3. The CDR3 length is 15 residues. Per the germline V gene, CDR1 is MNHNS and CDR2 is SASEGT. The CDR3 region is CASRRTGTNTGELFF. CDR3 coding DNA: TGTGCCAGCAGGAGGACAGGGACGAACACCGGGGAGCTGTTTTTT.

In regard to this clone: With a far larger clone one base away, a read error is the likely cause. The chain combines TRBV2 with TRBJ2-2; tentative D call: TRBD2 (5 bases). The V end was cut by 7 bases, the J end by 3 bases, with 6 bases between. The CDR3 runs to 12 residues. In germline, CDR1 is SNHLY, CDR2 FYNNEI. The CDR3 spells CASIGDTGELFF. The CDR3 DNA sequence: TGTGCCAGCATCGGGGACACCGGGGAGCTGTTTTTT. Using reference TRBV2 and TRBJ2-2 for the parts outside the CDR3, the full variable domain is EPEVTQTPSHQVTQMGQEVILRCVPISNHLYFYWYRQILGQKVEFLVSFYNNEISEKSEIFDDQFSVERPDGSNFTLKIRSTKLEDSAMYFCASIGDTGELFFGEGSRLTVL.